This TCR beta chain is drawn from a study of cytomegalovirus exposure and HLA in healthy donors. The CDR3 sequence is 14 residues long. Unmatched junction bases numbered 7, after V lost 7 bases and J lost 2 bases. Germline-derived CDR1 and CDR2 are SNHLY and FYNNEI. This clone was detected only a few times. Its cognate antigen is unknown. It was with 60 Vbeta and 13 Jbeta primers that the PCR ran. This table comes from immunoSEQ multiplex PCR, and its TCRdb copy is limited to in-frame clones, with some not included. This sample has approximately 100,000 clones, with around 10% found just once. Study-level results: Later analysis identified a missense DCLRE1C variant that was linked to TCR beta V- and J-gene trimming. TCR beta chains associated with HLA were, in a later analysis, more clonally expanded than equally common others.

The specimen was PBMCs. The TCR sequence derives from a man in his fifties in good health and CMV-seropositive. The chain combines TRBV2 with TRBJ2-7; 8 positions match TRBD1. This CDR3 is CASKLGQGTYEQYF. CDR3 nucleotide sequence: TGTGCCAGCAAGCTCGGACAGGGAACCTACGAGCAGTACTTC.